Shown below are 7 T cell receptor beta chains from a single sample sequenced in a study of blood T cell repertoires in COVID-19. TCRdb's copy holds only in-frame clones and misses some; the assay was immunoSEQ multiplex PCR. The table lists 70,000 to 95,000 clones, 89% of them singletons. Source material: peripheral blood. All receptors come from a man aged 50 to 59 with COVID-19, enrolled during active disease.

The chain links TRBV5-1 to TRBJ2-3; 10 bases line up with TRBD2. The CDR3 sequence is 14 residues long. The germline V gene encodes CDR1 SGHRS and CDR2 YFSETQ. J lost 5 bases, V lost 2 bases, and 2 bases had no gene match. CDR3 protein: CASSFSGGKDTQYF. Here the CDR3 DNA reads TGCGCCAGCAGCTTTAGCGGGGGGAAAGATACGCAGTATTTT.

The chain links TRBV3-1 (or the pseudogene TRBV3-2) to TRBJ1-1; 11 bases line up with TRBD1. CDR1 is LGHDT, CDR2 YNNKEL, per germline (reference sequence). V lost 9 bases to trimming and J lost 4 bases; unmatched junction nucleotides: 7. This CDR3 region has 14 residues. CDR3 amino acids: CASSPGTGGTEAFF. Written as DNA, the CDR3 is TGTGCCAGTTCCCCCGGGACAGGGGGCACTGAAGCTTTCTTT.

Only one count was recorded for this clone. V is TRBV12-3 or TRBV12-4 and J is TRBJ1-2, with D possibly being TRBD1 (5 bases). Trimming cost V 1 base and J 4 bases, with 7 bases left between them. The CDR3 has 13 residues. The CDR3 DNA reads TGTGCCAGCAGTTTAGGACAGATCTATGGCTACACCTTC. Amino acids: CASSLGQIYGYTF.

V and J are TRBV14 and TRBJ2-6; no definite D call. The CDR3 spans 14 residues. Looked up from germline, CDR1 is SGHDN and CDR2 is FVKESK. Trimming left V 9 bases short and J 2 bases short, with 11 bases between. CDR3 nucleotide sequence: TGTGCCAGTAAGCAGGTAACTGGGGCCAACGTCCTGACTTTC. Its translation is CASKQVTGANVLTF.

The chain is built from TRBV28 and TRBJ1-2, with a weak D call TRBD1 (6 bases). Germline-derived CDR1 and CDR2 are MDHEN and SYDVKM. Trimming pared 5 bases from V and 4 bases from J, leaving 14 bases between. CDR3 length equals 14 residues. CDR3 nucleotide sequence: TGTGCCAGCAGTAAAGGGGGACCATTCTATGGCTACACCTTC. This encodes CASSKGGPFYGYTF.

The rearrangement joins TRBV7-3 to TRBJ2-3; 9 nucleotides agree with TRBD2. Looked up from germline, CDR1 is SGHTA and CDR2 is FQGTGA. After removal of 5 bases from V and 1 base from J, the junction contained 7 bases not matched to a gene. The CDR3 totals 16 residues. As DNA, the CDR3 is TGTGCCAGCAGCCGTACCGCGGGGGGGGGCACAGATACGCAGTATTTT. Translating gives CASSRTAGGGTDTQYF.

The V and J genes are TRBV2 and TRBJ2-2; 7 bases fit TRBD2. Germline V gene data show CDR1 as SNHLY and CDR2 as FYNNEI. Losses at the gene ends were 0 bases for V and 6 bases for J; bases not matched to a gene: 10. This CDR3 spans 17 amino acids. The CDR3 is CASSEALRSRGAGELFF. CDR3 nucleotides: TGTGCCAGCAGTGAAGCGCTTCGGTCTCGGGGGGCCGGGGAGCTGTTTTTT.